This T cell receptor (beta chain) is from a study of T cells after yellow fever vaccination. General observations from the study: A secondary response was less intense yet reached its peak sooner, at day 5 versus 15. Most clones from primary vaccination were detected again post-booster (just under 97% CD4, roughly 90% CD8).

In this sample, this clonotype turned up a few times. No antigen is known for it. Via MiXCR, TCRdb re-called the 5' RACE reads, giving one row per CDR3 protein. Among some 670,000 distinct CDR3 sequences listed, approximately 13% were seen once. The CDR3 has 15 residues. The V gene lost 0 bases and the J gene lost 1 base, with 9 bases spanning the gap. Germline V gene lookup returns CDR1 SGHRS and CDR2 YFSETQ. Sequencing was performed on PBMCs, taken on the day of the yellow fever booster vaccination. The TCR sequence derives from a man aged 30 to 39 who received the YFV17D yellow fever vaccine. The gene calls are TRBV5-1 and TRBJ2-3; D call uncertain. The CDR3 loop is CASSLVVDGTDTQYF. The CDR3 DNA reads TGCGCCAGCAGCTTGGTGGTGGACGGCACAGATACGCAGTATTTT.